This T cell receptor (beta chain) stems from a study of cytomegalovirus exposure and HLA in healthy donors. Notes on this clone: Its target is unknown.

13 Jbeta primers and 60 Vbeta primers were used for the PCR. Source study methods: A later analysis tallied approximately 78 million unique TCR beta chains, approximately 10 million of them shared. Libraries were prepared by immunoSEQ multiplex PCR; TCRdb keeps only in-frame clonotypes and omits some of them. V and J calls and clone size are copied from that table; D and trimming were computed from the DNA. The table includes some 130,000 clones, roughly four fifths detected once. Study-level results: At a 0.05 false discovery rate, a later analysis found about 17,000 TCR beta sequences to be associated with HLA alleles. More clonal expansion characterized HLA-associated TCR beta chains than equally common others in a later analysis. The listing of 150 or so TCR beta chains classed them as cytomegalovirus-associated.

Sequences were obtained from PBMCs. The receptor comes from a man between 25 and 39 years old in good health and CMV-seronegative.

CDR3 protein: CAWSMDSGTRDTDTQYF. The CDR3 DNA follows: TGTGCCTGGAGTATGGATTCCGGGACTAGAGATACAGATACGCAGTATTTT. V is TRBV30 and J is TRBJ2-3; 8 nucleotides agree with TRBD2. Germline V gene lookup returns CDR1 GTSNPN and CDR2 SVGIG (reference sequence). The CDR3 length is 17 residues. V gave up 2 bases and J gave up 3 bases; unmatched junction bases: 13.